This T cell receptor beta chain was captured in a study of blood T cells in healthy people across ages (dated by TCRdb to the mid-2010s). With regard to the full study: In model experiments, roughly one uniquely barcoded TCR beta cDNA molecule per two T cells was captured by template switching. Age-related changes in TCR beta repertoire diversity were measured in the study by deep sequencing normalized with unique cDNA molecular identifiers. Two additional independent replicas of 1 million unique cDNA reads from the same blood draw were analyzed for two donors (one aged 18 to 30 and one aged 80 or older). Donors were grouped into four age groups: young (average roughly 15 years), middle-aged (around 39), aged (about 60) and long-lived (around 80). To avoid experimental bias, donors of different ages were distributed randomly across sequencing lanes.

The library was built by means of 5' RACE. TCRdb shows the sequencer as Illumina HiSeq 2500. A second PCR of roughly 7 to 12 cycles was performed with a sample-barcoded 5' primer and a J-beta primer mix. A unique molecular identifier was introduced onto each TCR beta cDNA molecule by a template-switch 5' adaptor carrying 12 random nucleotides. Each sample yielded at least 2.5 million CDR3-containing paired-end reads. All of the RNA was converted into first-strand cDNA using the Mint cDNA synthesis kit, with a TRBC-specific oligonucleotide serving as the primer. All cDNA was treated with uracil-DNA glycosylase and then went through a first 18-cycle PCR with the universal primers M1SS and BC2_uni_R. Per the original workflow: Each sample was normalized by randomly selecting 1 million high-quality reads, each carrying a distinct molecular identifier. Instead of being binned into consensus sequences, reads with shared molecular identifiers were discarded. MiTCR, with a Q25 quality threshold and the strictest error-elimination algorithm, was used for CDR3 identification, clonotype clustering and error correction. Lower-bound total TCR beta diversity was estimated with a nonparametric unseen species model using Euler transformation. The public reads were run again by TCRdb, first through fastp at Q25 and then through MiXCR, and only productive beta chains were kept. Rows are unified per CDR3 protein, each entry keeping the most common DNA and genes. TCRdb's processing, not the study's, gives the V and J calls here. The sample has fewer than 2,000,000 distinct CDR3 sequences on record, 30% to 40% of them singletons. The top ten constitute around 10% of the sample.

Overall results and qualifications from the work: Since profiling was done on bulk unsorted PBMCs, naive and antigen-experienced compartments could not be conclusively compared. Estimates of total diversity based on one million sequenced T cells were regarded as lower bounds and as underestimates. The long-lived group showed more naive CD4+ T cells, fewer expanded clones and increased TCR diversity than the aged group, suggesting age selection. There was a strong correlation between observed TCR beta diversity and the percentage of naive T cells measured by flow cytometry. Observed TCR beta diversity per million T cells fell roughly linearly with age, and a significant reduction was already apparent by age approximately 40. Because the CMV infection status of the donors was unknown, age-related changes in expanded clonotypes may potentially have been confounded.

Donors were under 40 systemically healthy Caucasian individuals from Russia aged roughly 6 to 95 years. Approximately 9.3 milliliters of peripheral blood were drawn from each donor into EDTA-treated Vacutainer tubes. Ficoll-Paque density-gradient centrifugation was used to isolate PBMCs, with at least 7 million per sample. Total RNA, at least 5.5 micrograms per sample, was extracted from PBMCs with Trizol reagent. Naive CD45RAhigh/CD27high T cell percentages were measured by flow cytometry on a PBMC aliquot from every donor. CDR1 and CDR2 are read off the germline V gene as MDHEN and SYDVKM. Its CDR3 holds 15 amino acids, cysteine through phenylalanine. Only CDR3 DNA is held: 45 bases, read in frame from base 1. V is pared back by 5 bases and J by 0 bases, with 14 bases lying between the germline termini. This clonotype appeared a few times. This clone's antigen is unknown. Base qualities are not at hand, and no much larger clone is one base apart.

Sequenced input: blood. The chain couples TRBV28 to TRBJ2-7; TRBD2 is a weak D gene call, 6 bases matching. The receptor comes from a woman in her 30s in good health. For the CDR3, the sequence is CASSPLGGISYEQYF. In nucleotide form, the sequence is TGTGCCAGCAGTCCCCTTGGAGGGATCTCCTACGAGCAGTACTTC.